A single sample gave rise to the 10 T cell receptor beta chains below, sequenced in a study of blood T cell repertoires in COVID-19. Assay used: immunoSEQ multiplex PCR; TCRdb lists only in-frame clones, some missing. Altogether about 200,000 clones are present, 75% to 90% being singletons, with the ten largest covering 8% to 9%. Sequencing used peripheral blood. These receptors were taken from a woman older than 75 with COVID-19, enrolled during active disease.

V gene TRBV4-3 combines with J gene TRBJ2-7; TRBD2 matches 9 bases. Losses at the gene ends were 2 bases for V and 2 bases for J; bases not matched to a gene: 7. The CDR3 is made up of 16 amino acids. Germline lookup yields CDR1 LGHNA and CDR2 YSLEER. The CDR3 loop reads CASSQLIAGAPYEQYF. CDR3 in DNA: TGCGCCAGCAGCCAACTTATAGCGGGAGCCCCCTACGAGCAGTACTTC.

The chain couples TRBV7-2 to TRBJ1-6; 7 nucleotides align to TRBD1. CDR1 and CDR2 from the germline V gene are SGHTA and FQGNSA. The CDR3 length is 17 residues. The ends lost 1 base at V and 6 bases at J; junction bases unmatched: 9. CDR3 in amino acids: CASSLGYPGQRNSPLHF. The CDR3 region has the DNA TGTGCCAGCAGCTTAGGCTATCCGGGACAGCGTAATTCACCCCTCCACTTT.

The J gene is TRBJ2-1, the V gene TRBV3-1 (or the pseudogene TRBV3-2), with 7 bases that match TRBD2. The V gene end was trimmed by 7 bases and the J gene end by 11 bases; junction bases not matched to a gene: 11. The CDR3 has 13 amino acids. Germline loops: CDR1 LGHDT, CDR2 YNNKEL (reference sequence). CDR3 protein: CASTFLSGGKQFF. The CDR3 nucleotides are TGTGCCAGCACCTTCCTCTCGGGGGGAAAGCAGTTCTTC.

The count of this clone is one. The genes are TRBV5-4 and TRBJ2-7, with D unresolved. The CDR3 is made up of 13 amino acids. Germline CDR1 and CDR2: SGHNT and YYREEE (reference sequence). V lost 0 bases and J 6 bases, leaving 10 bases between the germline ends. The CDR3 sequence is CASSLDWSGEQYF. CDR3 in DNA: TGTGCCAGCAGCTTGGATTGGTCAGGCGAGCAGTACTTC.

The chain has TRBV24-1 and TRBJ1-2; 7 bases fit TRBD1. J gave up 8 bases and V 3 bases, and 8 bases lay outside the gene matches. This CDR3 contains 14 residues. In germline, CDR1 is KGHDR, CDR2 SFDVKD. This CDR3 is CATSDPTGRQGYTF. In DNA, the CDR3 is TGTGCCACCAGTGATCCGACAGGGAGGCAAGGCTACACCTTC.

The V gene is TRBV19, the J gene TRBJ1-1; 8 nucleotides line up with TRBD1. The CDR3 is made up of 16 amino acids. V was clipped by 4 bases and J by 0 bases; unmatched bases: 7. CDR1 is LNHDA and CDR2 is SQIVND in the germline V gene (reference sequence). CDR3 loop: CASSRWTGTLNTEAFF. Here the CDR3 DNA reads TGTGCCAGTAGTAGATGGACAGGGACCTTGAACACTGAAGCTTTCTTT. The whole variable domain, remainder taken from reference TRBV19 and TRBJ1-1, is DGGITQSPKYLFRKEGQNVTLSCEQNLNHDAMYWYRQDPGQGLRLIYYSQIVNDFQKGDIAEGYSVSREKKESFPLTVTSAQKNPTAFYLCASSRWTGTLNTEAFFGQGTRLTVV.

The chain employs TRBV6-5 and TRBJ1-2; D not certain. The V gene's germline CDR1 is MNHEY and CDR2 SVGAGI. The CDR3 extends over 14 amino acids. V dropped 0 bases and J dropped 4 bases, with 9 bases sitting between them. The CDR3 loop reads CASSYSTELYGYTF. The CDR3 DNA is TGTGCCAGCAGTTACTCCACAGAACTCTATGGCTACACCTTC.

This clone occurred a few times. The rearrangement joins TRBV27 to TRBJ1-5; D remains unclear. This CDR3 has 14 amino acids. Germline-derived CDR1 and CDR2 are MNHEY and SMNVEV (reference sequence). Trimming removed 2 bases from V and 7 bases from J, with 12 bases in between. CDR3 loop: CASSLRGSVQPQHF. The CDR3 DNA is TGTGCCAGCAGTTTACGGGGATCGGTACAGCCCCAGCATTTT.

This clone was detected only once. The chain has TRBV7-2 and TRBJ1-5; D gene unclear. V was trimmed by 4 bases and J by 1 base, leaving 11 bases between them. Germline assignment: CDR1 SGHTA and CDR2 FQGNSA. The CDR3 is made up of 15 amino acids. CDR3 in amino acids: CASSSAARSNQPQHF. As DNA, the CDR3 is TGTGCCAGCAGCTCCGCGGCGAGGAGCAATCAGCCCCAGCATTTT.

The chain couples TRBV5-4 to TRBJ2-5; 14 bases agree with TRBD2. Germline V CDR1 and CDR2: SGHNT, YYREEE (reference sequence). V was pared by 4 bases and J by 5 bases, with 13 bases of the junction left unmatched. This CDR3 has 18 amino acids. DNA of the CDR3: TGTGCCAGCAGCGAGGGACTAGCGGGAGTTTCGGTTGCTGAGACCCAGTACTTC. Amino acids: CASSEGLAGVSVAETQYF. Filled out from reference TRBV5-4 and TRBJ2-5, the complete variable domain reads ETGVTQSPTHLIKTRGQQVTLRCSSQSGHNTVSWYQQALGQGPQFIFQYYREEENGRGNFPPRFSGLQFPNYSSELNVNALELDDSALYLCASSEGLAGVSVAETQYFGPGTRLLVL.